This section outlines one T cell receptor beta chain sequence together with its context. This sample is drawn from a study of CD8 T cells in Susac syndrome. Study details: When blood was drawn, the patients with Susac syndrome were therapy-naive, on corticosteroids, or on intravenous immunoglobulin alone.

RNA was extracted with the RNeasy kit, and a quantity of 0.5 to 1 ug was reverse transcribed using random hexamers. MiXCR, run by TCRdb on the immunoSEQ multiplex PCR reads, gives a single entry per CDR3 protein. This sample yields under 95,000 distinct CDR3 sequences, of which about 95% are seen a single time; around 0.33% belongs to the top ten. The CD8+ and CD4+ T cells were negatively isolated, with the TEMRA cells enriched by FACS. The ends were cut back, 0 bases at V and 6 bases at J, with 11 bases in the middle. This CDR3 is 14 amino acids long. CDR1 GTSNPN and CDR2 SVGIG come from the germline V gene (reference sequence).

Sample: CD4+ T cells from PBMCs. This sequence was found in a human donor with Susac syndrome. The chain employs TRBV30 and TRBJ1-4; D remains ambiguous. As DNA, the CDR3 is TGTGCCTGGAGTGTACCGGGCAAGTATGAAAAACTGTTTTTT. It yields the protein CAWSVPGKYEKLFF.